This is a list of T cell receptor beta chains from one sample in a study of blood T cell repertoires in COVID-19. Assay used: immunoSEQ multiplex PCR; TCRdb lists only in-frame clones, some missing. The profile shows under 350,000 clones, more than 90% of them singletons. The specimen was PBMCs or T cells enriched from blood (not recorded which). These receptors originate from a man aged 55 to 70 who had recovered from COVID-19. Both conserved end residues are part of each CDR3. The D gene is left open where the match is weak. Clone size, where shown, is once, few, many, or a class for clones that have expanded.

cdr3_aa cdr3_nt d_call clone_size j_call v_call
CASSRGAGHTDTQYF TGTGCCAGCAGTCGGGGGGCAGGACACACAGATACGCAGTATTTT NA NA TRBJ2-3 TRBV7-9
CAMLTSGNTDTQYF TGTGCCATGTTGACTAGCGGGAACACAGATACGCAGTATTTT NA NA TRBJ2-3 TRBV21-1
CASRRLGGATLYF TGTGCCAGCAGGCGACTGGGGGGGGCTACCCTGTACTTC NA NA TRBJ2-5 TRBV6-5
CASSQAPSGDYGYTF TGTGCCAGCAGCCAGGCACCGTCAGGGGACTATGGCTACACCTTC NA NA TRBJ1-2 TRBV3-1/TRBV3-2
CASSSSVATRRANTGELFF TGTGCCAGCAGTTCCTCGGTGGCTACGAGGCGGGCGAACACCGGGGAGCTGTTTTTT NA NA TRBJ2-2 TRBV27
CASSQTNGAQYF TGCGCCAGCAGCCAAACAAACGGAGCGCAGTATTTT NA NA TRBJ2-3 TRBV4-3
CASSQWDRPTEAFF TGTGCCAGCAGCCAGTGGGACAGGCCCACTGAAGCTTTCTTT TRBD1 NA TRBJ1-1 TRBV9
CASSSLAGGIGLVEQYF TGTGCCAGCAGTTCCTTAGCGGGAGGGATCGGACTTGTTGAGCAGTACTTC TRBD2 NA TRBJ2-7 TRBV28
CASSLDPNVRTEAFF TGTGCCAGCAGCTTGGACCCCAATGTGAGGACTGAAGCTTTCTTT NA NA TRBJ1-1 TRBV5-5
CASSHSGDYGYTF TGTGCCAGCAGCCATTCAGGGGACTATGGCTACACCTTC NA NA TRBJ1-2 TRBV3-1/TRBV3-2
CASTSSRYGTEAFF TGTGCCAGCACCTCATCGAGGTACGGCACTGAAGCTTTCTTT NA once TRBJ1-1 TRBV6-5
CARSGQGNTEAFF TGTGCCAGGTCGGGACAGGGGAACACTGAAGCTTTCTTT TRBD1 NA TRBJ1-1 TRBV2
CASSQSATGIKETQYF TGTGCCAGCAGCCAATCCGCAACGGGAATCAAAGAGACCCAGTACTTC NA NA TRBJ2-5 TRBV16
CASSLESGYEQYF TGTGCCAGCAGCTTAGAATCCGGCTACGAGCAGTACTTC NA NA TRBJ2-7 TRBV7-8
CASSVSPTGTAYEQYF TGTGCCAGCAGCGTATCCCCGACCGGGACAGCCTACGAGCAGTACTTC TRBD1 NA TRBJ2-7 TRBV9
CASSKEDRDGYTF TGTGCCAGCAGCAAAGAAGACAGGGATGGCTACACCTTC NA NA TRBJ1-2 TRBV21-1
CASSWGLAGYSYNEQFF TGCGCCAGCAGCTGGGGACTAGCGGGCTACTCCTACAATGAGCAGTTCTTC TRBD2 NA TRBJ2-1 TRBV5-1
CAIRDTANTEAFF TGTGCCATCAGGGACACCGCGAACACTGAAGCTTTCTTT NA NA TRBJ1-1 TRBV10-3
CATSIPRVAVRNTEAFF TGTGCCACCAGCATCCCCCGGGTGGCAGTTAGAAACACTGAAGCTTTCTTT NA NA TRBJ1-1 TRBV15
CASSETRGLAKNIQYF TGTGCCAGCAGTGAAACACGGGGTTTGGCCAAAAACATTCAGTACTTC NA NA TRBJ2-4 TRBV6-1
CASSEDRTGELFF TGTGCCAGCAGCGAGGACAGAACCGGGGAGCTGTTTTTT NA NA TRBJ2-2 TRBV2
CATSRDIGEGYNEQFF TGTGCCACCAGCAGAGATATCGGAGAAGGATACAATGAGCAGTTCTTC NA NA TRBJ2-1 TRBV15
CASSSTGAGGYTF TGTGCCAGCAGCTCTACAGGGGCGGGTGGCTACACCTTC TRBD1 NA TRBJ1-2 TRBV5-4
CASSSQQEGGYTF TGCGCCAGCAGCTCGCAACAGGAGGGAGGCTACACCTTC NA NA TRBJ1-2 TRBV5-1
CASSFWGVGQPQHF TGTGCCAGCAGCTTTTGGGGGGTTGGTCAGCCCCAGCATTTT NA NA TRBJ1-5 TRBV7-2
CASSFQTTNEKLFF TGTGCCAGCAGCTTCCAAACAACTAATGAAAAACTGTTTTTT NA NA TRBJ1-4 TRBV5-8
CASRRPASGGPKYNEQFF TGTGCCAGTAGAAGGCCTGCTAGCGGGGGCCCCAAATACAATGAGCAGTTCTTC TRBD2 NA TRBJ2-1 TRBV19
CASSISGSGEGETQYF TGTGCCAGTAGTATAAGCGGGAGTGGGGAGGGAGAGACCCAGTACTTC TRBD2 NA TRBJ2-5 TRBV19
CSASRQENEQYF TGCAGTGCTAGTAGACAGGAAAACGAGCAGTACTTC NA few TRBJ2-7 TRBV20-1
CASSEGSLETQYF TGTGCCAGCAGTGAAGGGAGTTTGGAGACCCAGTACTTC NA NA TRBJ2-5 TRBV6-1
CARSLWTSGSSYNEQFF TGTGCCAGAAGCTTGTGGACTAGCGGAAGCTCCTACAATGAGCAGTTCTTC TRBD2 NA TRBJ2-1 TRBV5-3
CATSEAGTGEETQYF TGTGCCACCAGTGAGGCCGGGACAGGAGAAGAGACCCAGTACTTC TRBD1 NA TRBJ2-5 TRBV24-1
CASSPPGGKYEKLFF TGTGCCAGCTCACCACCAGGGGGAAAGTATGAAAAACTGTTTTTT NA NA TRBJ1-4 TRBV18
CASSLSPPGQLNYGYTF TGTGCCAGCAGCTTAAGCCCACCCGGACAGCTCAACTATGGCTACACCTTC NA NA TRBJ1-2 TRBV7-3
CASSRGEVSYGYTF TGTGCCAGTAGTAGGGGGGAAGTGAGCTATGGCTACACCTTC NA NA TRBJ1-2 TRBV19
CSVEDNRREISGYTF TGCAGCGTTGAAGACAACAGGAGGGAGATTAGCGGCTACACCTTC NA NA TRBJ1-2 TRBV29-1
CASSRDRREKLFF TGTGCCAGCAGTCGCGACAGGAGGGAAAAACTGTTTTTT NA NA TRBJ1-4 TRBV25-1
CASRPIKFTGTGKSEQYF TGCGCCAGCAGGCCGATAAAATTTACCGGGACAGGGAAGAGCGAGCAGTACTTC TRBD1 NA TRBJ2-7 TRBV5-1
CAWSVGQGRSPLHF TGTGCCTGGAGCGTCGGACAGGGGAGGTCACCCCTCCACTTT TRBD1 once TRBJ1-6 TRBV30
CASSYSGSMYEQYF TGTGCCAGCAGCTATAGCGGGAGTATGTACGAGCAGTACTTC TRBD2 once TRBJ2-7 TRBV6-5
CASSLNTGELFF TGTGCCAGCAGCCTAAACACCGGGGAGCTGTTTTTT NA NA TRBJ2-2 TRBV27
CASSLMGGGEETQYF TGTGCCAGCAGCTTAATGGGGGGGGGTGAGGAGACCCAGTACTTC TRBD2 once TRBJ2-5 TRBV13
CASSYRDRVNSPLHF TGTGCCAGCAGTTACCGGGACAGAGTGAATTCACCCCTCCACTTT TRBD1 NA TRBJ1-6 TRBV6-6
CASSLTTTGDGYTF TGTGCCAGCAGCTTAACGACGACAGGGGATGGCTACACCTTC TRBD1 NA TRBJ1-2 TRBV7-3
CASTGRGGDKKTRGYTF TGTGCCAGTACTGGTAGAGGCGGCGATAAAAAAACGAGGGGCTACACCTTC NA NA TRBJ1-2 TRBV19
CAWSVGPGPGYGYTF TGTGCCTGGAGTGTAGGCCCAGGGCCGGGCTATGGCTACACCTTC NA NA TRBJ1-2 TRBV30
CASSGGQMNKNIQYF TGCGCCAGCAGCGGGGGACAGATGAACAAAAACATTCAGTACTTC TRBD1 NA TRBJ2-4 TRBV5-1
CASSQDSGEGNEQFF TGCGCCAGCAGCCAAGATTCAGGGGAGGGGAATGAGCAGTTCTTC NA once TRBJ2-1 TRBV4-3
CASSPHSGGVLYNEQFF TGTGCCAGCAGTCCACATAGCGGGGGGGTTCTTTACAATGAGCAGTTCTTC TRBD2 NA TRBJ2-1 TRBV2
CASSAGTGFNEQYF TGTGCCAGCAGCGCCGGGACAGGGTTCAACGAGCAGTACTTC TRBD1 NA TRBJ2-7 TRBV9
CASSQRTGGDTEAFF TGTGCCAGCAGCCAAAGGACAGGGGGGGACACTGAAGCTTTCTTT TRBD1 NA TRBJ1-1 TRBV7-6
CASRTPGQGFNYGYTF TGTGCCAGCAGAACACCGGGACAAGGATTTAACTATGGCTACACCTTC NA NA TRBJ1-2 TRBV28
CASSLVTGAAGELFF TGTGCCAGCAGCTTAGTCACAGGGGCGGCCGGGGAGCTGTTTTTT TRBD1 once TRBJ2-2 TRBV7-9
CSVVPRTTSGNTIYF TGCAGCGTTGTACCCAGAACAACCTCTGGAAACACCATATATTTT NA NA TRBJ1-3 TRBV29-1
CASMGQINSPLHF TGTGCCAGCATGGGACAGATTAATTCACCCCTCCACTTT TRBD1 NA TRBJ1-6 TRBV2
CASSQGTGQVRAAQYF TGTGCCAGCAGCCAAGGAACGGGACAGGTTAGAGCCGCGCAGTATTTT TRBD1 few TRBJ2-3 TRBV3-1/TRBV3-2
CASSVTSGSGSLAKNIQYF TGCGCCAGCAGTGTGACTAGCGGGAGCGGGAGTCTGGCCAAAAACATTCAGTACTTC TRBD2 NA TRBJ2-4 TRBV4-1
CATRETLTRGGFREKLFF TGTGCCACCAGGGAGACCCTAACCCGGGGGGGTTTTCGAGAAAAACTGTTTTTT NA NA TRBJ1-4 TRBV24-1
CASSPGTYPNNEQFF TGTGCCAGCAGTCCGGGGACTTACCCAAACAATGAGCAGTTCTTC NA NA TRBJ2-1 TRBV6-4
CASSLDRNTEAFF TGCGCCAGCAGCCTTGACAGGAACACTGAAGCTTTCTTT NA NA TRBJ1-1 TRBV4-3